This TCR beta chain was obtained from a study of glioma-infiltrating T cells after dendritic cell vaccination (dated by TCRdb to about 2016). Context from the whole study: The cohort comprised about 15 glioblastoma patients from Phase I and II dendritic cell vaccination trials, 9 newly diagnosed and 6 with recurrent disease. Patients received three intradermal dendritic cell vaccine injections at biweekly intervals in the arm below the axilla. The vaccine was prepared from monocyte-derived dendritic cells that were cultured for roughly 7 days with IL-4 and GM-CSF and then pulsed overnight with autologous tumor lysate. In glioblastoma patients vaccinated with dendritic cells, deep sequencing of TCR beta CDR3 regions served to measure the amount of tumor-infiltrating lymphocytes and to compare repertoires between tumor and blood. TCR sequencing metrics, including TIL content and tumor-blood repertoire overlap, were correlated with survival after dendritic cell vaccination. Patients received autologous tumor lysate-pulsed dendritic cell vaccination between about 2002 and 2013. Broad study findings and their caveats: The TCR overlap response model with three groups was called speculative and said to need prospective validation. TCR clonality showed no direct relationship with survival, which suggests that a diverse polyclonal response may be important. The cohort was small and heterogeneous, only a few patients had full blood and tumor sets, and even fewer had initial-recurrent tumor pairs. After dendritic cell vaccination, a higher estimated pretreatment TIL content predicted longer time to progression and overall survival.

Notes on this clone: The clone's antigen remains unknown. No per-base quality is available; no much larger clone lies one base away.

The label giving this sample's time point can be read as: after dendritic cell vaccination, including at tumor progression/relapse. To be selected, patients needed enough residual fresh-frozen tumor tissue and more than two years of available survival data. An isocitrate dehydrogenase mutation was not carried by any of the glioblastoma patients, although molecular status was otherwise variable. PBMC were collected before vaccination, two weeks after the third vaccination, and at tumor progression when it occurred. The Qiagen DNeasy Blood extraction Kit was used for extraction of genomic DNA. Using the immunoSEQ assay, TCRB CDR3 regions were amplified from about 1.9 micrograms of genomic DNA, or from all available DNA when less than that was on hand. The multiplex PCR employed 60 forward primers targeting TCR V beta segments and 13 reverse primers targeting J beta segments. Synthetic control templates were spiked into each sample at limiting dilution to estimate reads per starting template. Sequencing produced 87 bp reads on the Illumina HiSeq System. Per the source publication's procedure: PCR and sequencing errors were removed by a nearest neighbor algorithm that merged closely related sequences. TCR overlap was defined as the percentage of unique tumor TCR beta sequences that were also found in the peripheral blood of the same patient. TCRdb carries this immuneACCESS record with in-frame sequences only. Its versions omit some clonotypes, under half of them owing to an unresolved V gene in the studies checked, with the rest unexplained. V, J and clone size derive from that table, while D and trimming were established from the DNA sequence. Within this sample are some 99,000 clones, with approximately 84% of them counted one time only. The top ten constitute approximately 5.5% of the sample.

The clonotype comes from a human donor with glioblastoma. The specimen comprised blood, sampled after dendritic cell vaccination.

The CDR3 reads as follows: CASSERGYGYTF. The DNA is TGTGCCAGCAGTGAACGGGGCTATGGCTACACCTTC. The sequence is built from TRBV6-1 and TRBJ1-2, with the D gene too uncertain to name. Counted from cysteine to phenylalanine, this CDR3 has 12 amino acids. The DNA shown is the 36-base CDR3, in frame from base 1. V is shortened by 2 bases, J by 4 bases, and the region joining them spans 5 bases. The germline V gene provides CDR1 MNHNS and CDR2 SASEGT.